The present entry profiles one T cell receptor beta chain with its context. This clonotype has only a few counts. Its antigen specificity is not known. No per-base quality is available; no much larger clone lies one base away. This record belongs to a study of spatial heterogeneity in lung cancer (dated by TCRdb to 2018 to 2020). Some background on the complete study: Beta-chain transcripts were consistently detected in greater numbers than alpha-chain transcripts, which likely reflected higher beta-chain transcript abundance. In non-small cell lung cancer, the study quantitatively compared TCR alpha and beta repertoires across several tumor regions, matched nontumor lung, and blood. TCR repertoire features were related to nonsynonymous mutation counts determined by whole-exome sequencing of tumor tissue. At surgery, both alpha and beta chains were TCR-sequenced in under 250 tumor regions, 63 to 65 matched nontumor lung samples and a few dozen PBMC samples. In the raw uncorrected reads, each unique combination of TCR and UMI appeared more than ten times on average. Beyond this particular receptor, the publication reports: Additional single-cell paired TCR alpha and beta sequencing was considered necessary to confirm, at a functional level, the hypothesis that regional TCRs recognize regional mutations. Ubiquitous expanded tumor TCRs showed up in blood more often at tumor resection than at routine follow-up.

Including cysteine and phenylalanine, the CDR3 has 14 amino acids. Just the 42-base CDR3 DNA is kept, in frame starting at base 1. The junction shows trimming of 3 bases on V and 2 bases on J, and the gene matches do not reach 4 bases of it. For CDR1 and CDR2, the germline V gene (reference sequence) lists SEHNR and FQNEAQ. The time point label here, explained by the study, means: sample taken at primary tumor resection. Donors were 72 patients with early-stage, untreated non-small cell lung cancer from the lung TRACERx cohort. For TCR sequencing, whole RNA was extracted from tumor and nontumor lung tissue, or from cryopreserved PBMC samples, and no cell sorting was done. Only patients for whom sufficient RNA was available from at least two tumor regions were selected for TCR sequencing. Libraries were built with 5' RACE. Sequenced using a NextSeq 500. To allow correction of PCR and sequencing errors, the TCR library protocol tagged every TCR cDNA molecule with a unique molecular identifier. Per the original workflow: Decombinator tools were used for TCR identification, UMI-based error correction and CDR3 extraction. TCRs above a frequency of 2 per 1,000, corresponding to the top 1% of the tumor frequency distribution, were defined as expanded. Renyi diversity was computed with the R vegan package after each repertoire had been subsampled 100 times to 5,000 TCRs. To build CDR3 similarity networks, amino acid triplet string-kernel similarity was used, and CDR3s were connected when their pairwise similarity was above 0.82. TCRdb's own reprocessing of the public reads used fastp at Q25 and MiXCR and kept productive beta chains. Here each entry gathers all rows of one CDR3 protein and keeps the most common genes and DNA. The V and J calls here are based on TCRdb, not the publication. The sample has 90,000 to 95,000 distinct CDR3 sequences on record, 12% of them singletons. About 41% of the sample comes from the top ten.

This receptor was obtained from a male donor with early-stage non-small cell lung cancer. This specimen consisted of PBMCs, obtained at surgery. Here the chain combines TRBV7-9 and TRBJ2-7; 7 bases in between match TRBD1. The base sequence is TGTGCCAGCAGCTTGAGGGGGCCAGCCTACGAGCAGTACTTC. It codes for CASSLRGPAYEQYF.